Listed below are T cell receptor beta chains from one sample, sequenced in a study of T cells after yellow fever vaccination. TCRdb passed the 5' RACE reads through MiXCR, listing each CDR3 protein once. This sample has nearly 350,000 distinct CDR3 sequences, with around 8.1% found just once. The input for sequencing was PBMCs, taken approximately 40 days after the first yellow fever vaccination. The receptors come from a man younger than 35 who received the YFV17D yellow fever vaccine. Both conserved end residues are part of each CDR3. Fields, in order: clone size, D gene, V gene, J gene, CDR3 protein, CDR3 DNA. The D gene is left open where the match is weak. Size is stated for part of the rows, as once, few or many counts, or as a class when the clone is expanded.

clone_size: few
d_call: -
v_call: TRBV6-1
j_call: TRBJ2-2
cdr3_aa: CASIPDSTNTGELFF
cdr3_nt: TGTGCCAGCATCCCGGACAGCACGAACACCGGGGAGCTGTTTTTT

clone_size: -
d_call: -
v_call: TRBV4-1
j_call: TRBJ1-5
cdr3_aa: CASSQAWGTVNQPQHF
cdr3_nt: TGCGCCAGCAGCCAAGCTTGGGGAACAGTCAATCAGCCCCAGCATTTT

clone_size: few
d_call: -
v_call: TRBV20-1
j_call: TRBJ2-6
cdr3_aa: CSARDRGDSGANVLTF
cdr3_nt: TGCAGTGCTAGAGACAGGGGGGACTCTGGGGCCAACGTCCTGACTTTC

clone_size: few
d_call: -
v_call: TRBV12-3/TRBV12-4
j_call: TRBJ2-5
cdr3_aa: CASSLTDGKETQYF
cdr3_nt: TGTGCCAGCAGTCTAACGGACGGAAAAGAGACCCAGTACTTC

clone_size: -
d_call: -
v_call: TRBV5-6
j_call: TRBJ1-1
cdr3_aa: CASSLGAPSTEAFF
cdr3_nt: TGTGCCAGCAGCTTAGGAGCCCCGAGCACTGAAGCTTTCTTT

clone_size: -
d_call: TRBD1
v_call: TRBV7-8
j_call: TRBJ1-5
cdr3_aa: CASSLEGQGVFNQPQHF
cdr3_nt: TGTGCCAGCAGCTTAGAAGGACAGGGGGTATTCAATCAGCCCCAGCATTTT

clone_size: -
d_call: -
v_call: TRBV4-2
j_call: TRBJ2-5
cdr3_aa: CASSQGAGNPWETQYF
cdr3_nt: TGTGCCAGCAGCCAAGGGGCCGGGAACCCCTGGGAGACCCAGTATTTC

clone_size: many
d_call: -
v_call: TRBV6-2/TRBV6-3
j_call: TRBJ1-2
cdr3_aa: CASSYTGPYGYTF
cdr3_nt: TGTGCCAGCAGTTACACCGGACCCTATGGCTACACCTTC

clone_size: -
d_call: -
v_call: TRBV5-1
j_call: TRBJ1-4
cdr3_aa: CASSLALGQSNEKLFF
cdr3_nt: TGCGCCAGCAGCTTGGCCCTCGGACAGTCGAATGAAAAACTGTTTTTT

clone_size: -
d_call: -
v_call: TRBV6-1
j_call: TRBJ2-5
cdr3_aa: CASTQVRGAGETQYF
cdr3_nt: TGTGCCAGCACCCAGGTTAGGGGGGCAGGAGAGACCCAGTACTTC

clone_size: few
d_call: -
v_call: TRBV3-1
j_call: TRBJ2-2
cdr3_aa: CASSQGSGTGELFF
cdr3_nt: TGTGCCAGCAGCCAAGGTTCAGGCACCGGGGAGCTGTTTTTT

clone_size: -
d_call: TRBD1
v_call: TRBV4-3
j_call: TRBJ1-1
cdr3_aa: CASSQDRLAGGIEAFF
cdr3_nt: TGCGCCAGCAGCCAAGATAGGCTGGCAGGGGGCATTGAAGCTTTCTTT

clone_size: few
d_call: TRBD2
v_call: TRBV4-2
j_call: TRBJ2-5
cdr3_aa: CASSQPTSGRNQETQYF
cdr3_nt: TGTGCCAGCAGCCAACCGACTAGCGGGAGAAACCAAGAGACCCAGTACTTC

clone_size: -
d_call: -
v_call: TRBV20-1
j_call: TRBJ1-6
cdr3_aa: CSARPLGDYFSPLHF
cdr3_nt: TGCAGTGCTAGACCCCTCGGGGACTATTTTTCACCCCTCCACTTT

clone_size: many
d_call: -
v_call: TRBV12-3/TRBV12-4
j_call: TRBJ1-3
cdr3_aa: CASSLRTDGPGNTIYF
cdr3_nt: TGTGCCAGCAGTCTACGGACAGATGGGCCTGGAAACACCATATATTTT

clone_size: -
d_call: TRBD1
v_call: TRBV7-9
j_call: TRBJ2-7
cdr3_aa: CASSLPGTGFYEQYF
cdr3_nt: TGTGCCAGCAGCTTACCCGGGACAGGGTTCTACGAGCAGTACTTC

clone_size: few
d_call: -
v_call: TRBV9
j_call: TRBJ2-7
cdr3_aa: CASSVGSGSSYEQYF
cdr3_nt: TGTGCCAGCAGCGTAGGTTCCGGAAGCTCCTACGAGCAGTACTTC

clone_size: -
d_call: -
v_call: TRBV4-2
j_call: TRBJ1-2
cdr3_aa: CASSQETPGTYGYTF
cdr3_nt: TGTGCCAGCAGCCAAGAGACTCCCGGGACCTATGGCTACACCTTC

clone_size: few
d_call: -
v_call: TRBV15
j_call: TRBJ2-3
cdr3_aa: CATSRGAPAADTQYF
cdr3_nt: TGTGCCACCAGCAGAGGTGCACCCGCGGCCGATACGCAGTATTTT

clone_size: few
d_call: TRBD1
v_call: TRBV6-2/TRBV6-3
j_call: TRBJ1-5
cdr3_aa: CASSRLTGGLAQPQHF
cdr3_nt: TGTGCCAGCAGTCGCCTGACAGGGGGCTTAGCTCAGCCCCAGCATTTT

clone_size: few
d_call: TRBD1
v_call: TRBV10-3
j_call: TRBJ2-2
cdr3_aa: CAISESTGSTGELFF
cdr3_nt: TGTGCCATCAGTGAGTCGACAGGGAGCACCGGGGAGCTGTTTTTT

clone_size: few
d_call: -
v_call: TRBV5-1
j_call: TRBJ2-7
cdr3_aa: CASSRFNEQYF
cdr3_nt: TGCGCCAGCAGCCGCTTCAACGAGCAGTACTTC

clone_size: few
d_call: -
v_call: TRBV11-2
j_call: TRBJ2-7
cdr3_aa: CASRSPGRRSYEQYF
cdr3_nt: TGTGCCAGCAGGAGTCCGGGACGGCGCTCCTACGAGCAGTACTTC

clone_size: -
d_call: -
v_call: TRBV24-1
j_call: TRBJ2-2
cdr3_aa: CATSDFRQAGELFF
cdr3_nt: TGTGCCACCAGTGATTTTCGACAAGCCGGGGAGCTGTTTTTT

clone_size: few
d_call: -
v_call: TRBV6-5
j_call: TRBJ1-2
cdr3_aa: CASSFTGIGYTF
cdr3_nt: TGTGCCAGCAGTTTCACAGGGATAGGCTACACCTTC

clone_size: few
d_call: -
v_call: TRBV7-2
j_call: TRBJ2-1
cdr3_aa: CASSLASRTIRQSEQFF
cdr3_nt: TGTGCCAGCAGCTTAGCGAGCCGGACGATACGCCAGAGTGAGCAGTTCTTC

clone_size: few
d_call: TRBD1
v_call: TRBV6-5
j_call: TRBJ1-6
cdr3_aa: CASSYLYRGVNSPLHF
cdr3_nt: TGTGCCAGCAGTTATTTGTACAGGGGAGTAAATTCACCCCTCCACTTT